A single sample is the source of the 8 T cell receptor beta chains below, sequenced in a study of T-cell memory formation after mild COVID-19. TCRdb passed the 5' RACE reads through MiXCR, listing each CDR3 protein once. The repertoire consists of 500,000 to 650,000 distinct CDR3 sequences, with roughly 20% occurring once and the leading ten covering approximately 8.4%. Sequenced input: PBMCs or a T cell subset sorted from them (not recorded which). These receptors all come from an adult woman who had mild COVID-19 (a few samples of this study predate the infection). Cell type and time point are not known.

This sequence joins TRBV4-1 and TRBJ2-3; D is possibly TRBD2 (6 bases). The V end lost 4 bases, the J end lost 0 bases, and 14 bases lay between the germline ends. Looked up from germline, CDR1 is MGHRA and CDR2 is YSYEKL. The CDR3 is 16 residues long. DNA for the CDR3: TGCGCCAGCAGCCTCGGGCACGGGACTAGCACAGATACGCAGTATTTT. Translating gives CASSLGHGTSTDTQYF.

In its sample, this clonotype was seen many times. This chain links TRBV5-1 with TRBJ2-7; D ambiguous. Deletions cut 2 bases from V and 0 bases from J, with 6 bases between. The CDR3 consists of 13 residues. Per germline, CDR1 SGHRS and CDR2 YFSETQ. This CDR3 reads CASSFLDSYEQYF. CDR3 bases: TGCGCCAGCAGCTTCTTGGACTCCTACGAGCAGTACTTC.

In this sample, this clonotype turned up a few times. The chain carries TRBV6-5 and TRBJ2-1, with 14 bases fitting TRBD2. Trimming took 2 bases from V and 8 from J; bases not matched to a gene: 11. This CDR3 spans 18 amino acids. The germline CDR1 and CDR2 sequences are MNHEY and SVGAGI. CDR3 sequence: CASSYGKPGLAGVYEQFF. Here the CDR3 DNA reads TGTGCCAGCAGTTACGGGAAACCGGGACTAGCGGGAGTCTATGAGCAGTTCTTC.

This chain uses TRBV12-3 or TRBV12-4 with TRBJ1-2; TRBD1 is a possible D gene (5 bases). Trimming shortened V by 3 bases and J by 6 bases, and 11 bases separated the two germline ends. The CDR3 extends over 13 amino acids. This chain's CDR3 is CASSFGGTNGYTF. The DNA for the CDR3 is TGTGCCAGCAGTTTTGGAGGGACGAATGGCTACACCTTC.

The V and J genes are TRBV11-3 and TRBJ2-1; TRBD2 might be the D (5 bases). This CDR3 has 13 amino acids. CDR1 is SGHNT and CDR2 is YENEEA in the germline V gene. Trimming cost V 6 bases and J 10 bases, with 16 bases left between them. The CDR3 region is CASSPAAGLEQFF. In DNA form, the CDR3 reads TGTGCCAGCAGTCCCGCGGCGGGCCTAGAGCAGTTCTTC.

The rearrangement uses TRBV18 and TRBJ2-1; 10 nucleotides match TRBD2. The CDR3 spans 17 residues. Germline V gives CDR1 KGHSH, CDR2 LQKENI. V trimming: 3 bases; J trimming: 10 bases; junction bases outside the gene matches: 15. CDR3 nucleotide sequence: TGTGCCAGCTCACCCGCGTTGGGGCTAGCGGGAGTCTCAGAGCAGTTCTTC. Translation: CASSPALGLAGVSEQFF.

V gene TRBV5-5 combines with J gene TRBJ2-7; 9 bases align to TRBD1. V shed 4 bases and J 3 bases; nucleotides not matched to a gene: 8. The CDR3 has 15 amino acids. Looked up from germline, CDR1 is SGHKS and CDR2 is YYEKEE (reference sequence). The CDR3 sequence: CASSRRTGAGYEQYF. CDR3 DNA sequence: TGTGCCAGCAGCCGTAGGACAGGGGCCGGCTACGAGCAGTACTTC.

At least ten counts were recorded for this clonotype. The chain joins TRBV29-1 to TRBJ2-7; 8 bases agree with TRBD1. This CDR3 spans 12 amino acids. Germline V gene lookup returns CDR1 SQVTM and CDR2 ANQGSEA. Losses at the gene ends were 6 bases for V and 1 base for J; bases not matched to a gene: 2. The DNA for the CDR3 is TGCAGCGTCGGGACAGGATCCTACGAGCAGTACTTC. It specifies CSVGTGSYEQYF.